The source of this TCR beta chain is a study of T cell responses to AZD1222 COVID-19 vaccine. TCRdb keeps only in-frame clones here, not all; method: immunoSEQ multiplex PCR. The table includes about 96,000 clones, 90% detected once. The CDR3 runs 13 residues. Trimming removed 5 bases from V and 1 base from J, with 9 bases in between. The germline V gene encodes CDR1 SEHNR and CDR2 FQNEAQ (reference sequence). This specimen consisted of peripheral blood, obtained on day 0 of AZD1222 vaccination. The origin of this receptor is an adult in good health. The chain employs TRBV7-9 and TRBJ2-7; D is unclear. CDR3 loop: CASSLSLSYEQYF. CDR3 DNA: TGTGCCAGCAGCCTCAGCCTATCCTACGAGCAGTACTTC.